A single sample gave rise to the 6 T cell receptor beta chains below, sequenced in a study of identical twins' blood T cells. TCRdb re-analysed the 5' RACE reads in MiXCR, keeping a single row per CDR3 protein. This table holds 350,000 to 450,000 distinct CDR3 sequences, roughly 27% found once. Sequenced material: PBMCs. These TCRs come from a woman aged 18-49 years in good health.

The V gene is TRBV28, the J gene TRBJ1-5; 9 positions match TRBD1. The germline gives CDR1 MDHEN, CDR2 SYDVKM. The V segment lost 6 bases and the J segment 9 bases; nucleotides outside the gene matches: 12. This CDR3 has 15 residues. The chain's CDR3 is CASSTPGQGGPPQHF. The CDR3 DNA is TGTGCCAGCAGCACACCGGGACAGGGAGGCCCGCCCCAGCATTTT.

This clonotype was detected only a few times. V usage is TRBV7-2 and J usage is TRBJ2-4; D call uncertain. V lost 1 base, J lost 2 bases, and 9 bases lay in between. The CDR3 is made up of 15 amino acids. Germline loops: CDR1 SGHTA, CDR2 FQGNSA. The CDR3 DNA is TGTGCCAGCAGCTTAGAGAGGATTCCCAAAAACATTCAGTACTTC. It codes for CASSLERIPKNIQYF.

The V gene is TRBV6-1, the J gene TRBJ1-5, with a tentative D call TRBD1 (5 bases). CDR3 length equals 13 residues. The germline V gene encodes CDR1 MNHNS and CDR2 SASEGT. V was shortened by 6 bases and J by 6 bases, with 12 bases between the two germline ends. The CDR3 nucleotides read TGTGCCAGCAGCGTGTTGAGGGGTCAGCCCCAGCATTTT. It yields the protein CASSVLRGQPQHF.

This chain uses TRBV19 with TRBJ1-4; tentatively, D is TRBD1 (6 bases). Per the germline V gene, CDR1 is LNHDA and CDR2 is SQIVND (reference sequence). The CDR3 contains 15 residues. V lost 5 bases and J lost 7, with 17 bases in between. The CDR3 spells CASSSGDHRAEKLFF. CDR3 bases: TGTGCCAGTAGTTCGGGAGACCACAGGGCTGAAAAACTGTTTTTT.

This clonotype was detected a few times. The gene calls are TRBV20-1 and TRBJ2-5, with D possibly TRBD2 on 5 matching bases. The CDR3 extends over 14 amino acids. Trimming left V 4 bases short and J 2 bases short, with 14 bases between. Germline V lookup: CDR1 DFQATT, CDR2 SNEGSKA (reference sequence). CDR3 nucleotides: TGCAGTGCTAACCCGAGGGAGAGGCAAGAGACCCAGTACTTC. Amino acid sequence: CSANPRERQETQYF.

The chain couples TRBV11-2 to TRBJ1-4, with 7 bases that match TRBD1. From germline, CDR1 is SGHAT and CDR2 FQNNGV. The CDR3 covers 14 residues. J gave up 7 bases and V 5 bases, and 7 bases lay outside the gene matches. CDR3 sequence (DNA): TGTGCCAGCAGCCGGGGACAGTATGCTGAAAAACTGTTTTTT. This encodes CASSRGQYAEKLFF.